What follows are 2 T cell receptor beta chains derived from one specimen sequenced in a study of persistence of HIV-infected CD4 T cells. Their target antigens are unknown. The libraries were made with immunoSEQ version 4 in survey mode. TCRdb's copy holds only in-frame clones and misses some; the assay was immunoSEQ multiplex PCR. The sample contains some 48,000 clones, 75% to 85% of which appear only once. Cells were stimulated with CMV-infected fibroblast lysates at 8 to 10 ug/mL. Memory cells lacking CD40L and CD69 with high CD45RO were sorted. The specimen comprised CD4+ T cells sorted from PBMCs after 18-hour stimulation, sampled from a patient who received antiretroviral therapy. Receptors originate from an adult man with HIV who was CMV-seropositive.

The chain employs TRBV6-2 or TRBV6-3 and TRBJ2-2; 12 nucleotides line up with TRBD2. The trim removed 6 bases at V and 6 bases at J, leaving 5 bases unmatched. The CDR3 consists of 15 residues. Per germline, CDR1 MNHEY and CDR2 SVGEGT. This CDR3 reads CASSPTSGRAGELFF. CDR3 in DNA: TGTGCCAGCAGCCCGACTAGCGGGAGAGCCGGGGAGCTGTTTTTT.

The J gene is TRBJ2-6, the V gene TRBV3-1 (or the pseudogene TRBV3-2), with D possibly TRBD2 on 5 matching bases. Trimming removed 9 bases at V and 1 base at J, with 10 bases between. Germline V gives CDR1 LGHDT, CDR2 YNNKEL (reference sequence). This CDR3 has 14 amino acids. The CDR3 region is CARERESGANVLTF. The DNA for the CDR3 is TGTGCCAGAGAGAGGGAGTCTGGGGCCAACGTCCTGACTTTC.